Here is one T cell receptor beta chain with its context. The antigen is not known. One entry per CDR3 protein results from TCRdb running MiXCR on the reads. This table holds about 68,000 distinct CDR3 sequences, 63% found once. The data stem from a study of type 1 regulatory T cells. Study details: T-allo10 is a Tr1-enriched, alloantigen-specific CD4 T cell product made in vitro.

Trimming took 1 base from V and 9 from J, leaving 13 bases between them. This CDR3 spans 14 amino acids. CDR1 and CDR2 (germline): LGHNA, YNFKEQ. The graft donor-derived T-allo10 cells reportedly recognize host alloantigens, are anergic, and suppress alloantigen-specifically. Material: cultured T cells, either the whole culture or a sorted T cell fraction (not recorded which). Subset indicated: Tr1-enriched cell product generated in vitro against host alloantigens. This clonotype was obtained from a human donor in good health. The chain couples TRBV4-2 to TRBJ2-1; the D is unclear. CDR3 in amino acids: CASSQATARAEQFF. As DNA, the CDR3 is TGTGCCAGCAGCCAAGCCACGGCTCGGGCTGAGCAGTTCTTC.